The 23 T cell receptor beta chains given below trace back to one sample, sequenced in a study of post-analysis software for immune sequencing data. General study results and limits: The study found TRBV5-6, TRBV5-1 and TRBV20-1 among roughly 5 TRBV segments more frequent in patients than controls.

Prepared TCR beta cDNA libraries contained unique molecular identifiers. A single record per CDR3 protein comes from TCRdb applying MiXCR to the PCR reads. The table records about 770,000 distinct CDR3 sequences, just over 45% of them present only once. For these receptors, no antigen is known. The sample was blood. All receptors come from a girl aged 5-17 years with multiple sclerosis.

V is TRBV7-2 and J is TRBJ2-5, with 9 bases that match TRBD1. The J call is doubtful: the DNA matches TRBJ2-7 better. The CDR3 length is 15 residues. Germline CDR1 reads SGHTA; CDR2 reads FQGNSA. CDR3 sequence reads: CASSLRSGQGNEQYF. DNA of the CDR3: TGTGCCAGCAGCCTTCGATCGGGACAGGGAAACGAGCAGTACTTC.

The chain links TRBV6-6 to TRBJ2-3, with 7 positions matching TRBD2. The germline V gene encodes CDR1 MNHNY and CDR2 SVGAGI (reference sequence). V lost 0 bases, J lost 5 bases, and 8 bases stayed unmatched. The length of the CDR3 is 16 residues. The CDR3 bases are TGTGCCAGCAGTTACTCGGCGGGAGCCCTCCAAGATACGCAGTATTTT. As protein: CASSYSAGALQDTQYF.

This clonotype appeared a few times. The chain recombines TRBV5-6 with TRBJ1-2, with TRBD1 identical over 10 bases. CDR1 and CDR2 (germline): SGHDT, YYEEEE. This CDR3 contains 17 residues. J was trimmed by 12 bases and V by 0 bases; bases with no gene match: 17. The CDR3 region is CASSLDQRTGGDYGHTF. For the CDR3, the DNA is TGTGCCAGCAGCTTGGACCAACGGACAGGGGGGGACTATGGTCACACCTTC.

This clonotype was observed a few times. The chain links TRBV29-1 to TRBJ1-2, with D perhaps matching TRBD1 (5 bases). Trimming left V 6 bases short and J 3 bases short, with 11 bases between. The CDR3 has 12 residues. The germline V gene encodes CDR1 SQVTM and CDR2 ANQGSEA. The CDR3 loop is CSVRRDDYGYTF. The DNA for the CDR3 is TGCAGCGTGAGACGGGACGACTATGGCTACACCTTC.

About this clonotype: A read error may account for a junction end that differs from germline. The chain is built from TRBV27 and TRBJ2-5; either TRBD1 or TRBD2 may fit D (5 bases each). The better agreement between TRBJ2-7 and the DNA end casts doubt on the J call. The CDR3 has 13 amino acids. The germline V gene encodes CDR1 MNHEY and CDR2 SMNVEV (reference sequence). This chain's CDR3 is CARSPGTIYEQYF. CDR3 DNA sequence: TGTGCCCGCAGTCCCGGGACCATCTACGAGCAGTACTTC.

DNA of the CDR3: TGTGCCAGCAAGTACACGGGGGCCCTGAAAGAGACCCAGTACTTC. This encodes CASKYTGALKETQYF. The chain carries TRBV7-3 and TRBJ2-5; D possibly uses TRBD1 or TRBD2 (6 bases each). CDR1 is SGHTA and CDR2 is FQGTGA in the germline V gene. The CDR3 runs 15 residues. V dropped 7 bases and J dropped 3 bases, with 18 bases sitting between them. Based on the CDR3 plus reference TRBV7-3 and TRBJ2-5, the full variable domain is GAGVSQTPSNKVTEKGKYVELRCDPISGHTALYWYRQSLGQGPEFLIYFQGTGAADDSGLPNDRFFAVRPEGSVSTLKIQRTERGDSAVYLCASKYTGALKETQYFGPGTRLLVL.

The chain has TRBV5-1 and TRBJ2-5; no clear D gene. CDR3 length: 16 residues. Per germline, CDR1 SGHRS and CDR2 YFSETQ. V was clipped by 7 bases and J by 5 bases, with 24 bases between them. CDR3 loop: CASRRGGPIPWETQYF. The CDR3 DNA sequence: TGCGCCAGCCGAAGAGGCGGTCCCATACCTTGGGAGACCCAGTACTTC.

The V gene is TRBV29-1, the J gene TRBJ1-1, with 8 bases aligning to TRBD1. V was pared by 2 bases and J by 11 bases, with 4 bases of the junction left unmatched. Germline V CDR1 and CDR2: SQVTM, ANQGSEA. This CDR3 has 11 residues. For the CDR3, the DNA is TGCAGCGTTGAATGGACAGGGAGGGCTTTCTTT. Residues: CSVEWTGRAFF.

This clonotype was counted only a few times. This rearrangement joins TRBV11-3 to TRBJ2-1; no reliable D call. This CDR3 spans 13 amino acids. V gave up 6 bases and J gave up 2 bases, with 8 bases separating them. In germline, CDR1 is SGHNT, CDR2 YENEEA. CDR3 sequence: CASRQIPYNEQFF. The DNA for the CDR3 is TGTGCCAGCAGGCAAATCCCCTACAATGAGCAGTTCTTC.

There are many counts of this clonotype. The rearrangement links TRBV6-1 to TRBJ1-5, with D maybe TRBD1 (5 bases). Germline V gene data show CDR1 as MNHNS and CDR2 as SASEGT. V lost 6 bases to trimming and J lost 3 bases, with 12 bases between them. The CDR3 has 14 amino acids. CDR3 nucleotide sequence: TGTGCCAGCAGGGGAGCAGGGCCCAATCAGCCCCAGCATTTT. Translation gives CASRGAGPNQPQHF.

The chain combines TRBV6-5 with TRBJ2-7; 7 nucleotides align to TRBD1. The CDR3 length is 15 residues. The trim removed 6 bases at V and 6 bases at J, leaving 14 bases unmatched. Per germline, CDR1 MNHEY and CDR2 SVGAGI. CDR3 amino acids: CASSRDRASLSEQYF. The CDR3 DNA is TGTGCCAGCAGCCGCGACAGGGCCTCCCTCTCCGAGCAGTACTTC.

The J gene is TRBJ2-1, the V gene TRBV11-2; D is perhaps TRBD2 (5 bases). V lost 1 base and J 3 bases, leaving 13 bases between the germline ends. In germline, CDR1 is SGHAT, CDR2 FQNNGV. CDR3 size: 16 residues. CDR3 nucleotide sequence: TGTGCCAGCAGCTTAGGTCGAGGACTCTTCTACAATGAGCAGTTCTTC. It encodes CASSLGRGLFYNEQFF. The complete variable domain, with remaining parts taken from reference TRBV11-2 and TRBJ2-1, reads EAGVAQSPRYKIIEKRQSVAFWCNPISGHATLYWYQQILGQGPKLLIQFQNNGVVDDSQLPKDRFSAERLKGVDSTLKIQPAKLEDSAVYLCASSLGRGLFYNEQFFGPGTRLTVL.

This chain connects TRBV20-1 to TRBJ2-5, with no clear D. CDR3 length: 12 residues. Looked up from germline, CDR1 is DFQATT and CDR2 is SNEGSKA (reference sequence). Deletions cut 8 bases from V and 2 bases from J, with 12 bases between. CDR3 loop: CSSSGRQETQYF. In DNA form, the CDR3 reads TGCAGTTCTTCCGGCAGGCAAGAGACCCAGTACTTC.

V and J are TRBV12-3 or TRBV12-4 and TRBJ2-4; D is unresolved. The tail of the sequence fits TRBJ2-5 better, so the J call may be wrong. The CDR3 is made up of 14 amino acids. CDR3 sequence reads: CASSSSGMGETQYF. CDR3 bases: TGTGCCAGCAGTTCTTCAGGAATGGGGGAGACCCAGTACTTC.

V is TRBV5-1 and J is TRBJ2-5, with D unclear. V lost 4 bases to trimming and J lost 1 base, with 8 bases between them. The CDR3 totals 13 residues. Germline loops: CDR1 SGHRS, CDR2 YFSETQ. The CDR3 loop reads CASSGVFQETQYF. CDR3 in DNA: TGCGCCAGCAGCGGGGTCTTCCAAGAGACCCAGTACTTC.

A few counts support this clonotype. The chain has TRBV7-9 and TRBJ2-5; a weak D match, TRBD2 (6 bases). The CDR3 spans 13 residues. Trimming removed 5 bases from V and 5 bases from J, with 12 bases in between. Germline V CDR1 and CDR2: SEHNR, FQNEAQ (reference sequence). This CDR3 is CASSLDSGETQYF. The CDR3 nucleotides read TGTGCCAGCAGCCTTGACAGCGGGGAGACCCAGTACTTC.

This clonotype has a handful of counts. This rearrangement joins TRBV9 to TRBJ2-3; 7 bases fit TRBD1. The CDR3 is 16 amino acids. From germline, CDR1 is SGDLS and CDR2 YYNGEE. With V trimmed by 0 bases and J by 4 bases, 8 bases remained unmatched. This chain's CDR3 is CASSVEDRVVADTQYF. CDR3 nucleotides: TGTGCCAGCAGCGTAGAAGACAGGGTGGTGGCAGATACGCAGTATTTT.

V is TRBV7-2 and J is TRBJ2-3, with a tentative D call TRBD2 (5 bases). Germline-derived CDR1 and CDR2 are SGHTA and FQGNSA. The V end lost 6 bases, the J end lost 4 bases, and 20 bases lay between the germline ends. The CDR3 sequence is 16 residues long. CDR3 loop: CASRNPVGSGSDTQYF. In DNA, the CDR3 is TGTGCCAGCAGGAACCCGGTGGGGTCGGGGTCAGATACGCAGTATTTT. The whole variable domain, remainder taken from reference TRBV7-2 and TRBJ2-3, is GAGVSQSPSNKVTEKGKDVELRCDPISGHTALYWYRQSLGQGLEFLIYFQGNSAPDKSGLPSDRFSAERTGGSVSTLTIQRTQQEDSAVYLCASRNPVGSGSDTQYFGPGTRLTVL.

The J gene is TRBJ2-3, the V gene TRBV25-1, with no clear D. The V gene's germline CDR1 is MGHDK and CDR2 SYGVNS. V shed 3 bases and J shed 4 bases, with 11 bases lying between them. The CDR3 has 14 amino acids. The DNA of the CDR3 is TGTGCCAGCAGTGACGCCAGTGGTGCAGATACGCAGTATTTT. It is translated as CASSDASGADTQYF.

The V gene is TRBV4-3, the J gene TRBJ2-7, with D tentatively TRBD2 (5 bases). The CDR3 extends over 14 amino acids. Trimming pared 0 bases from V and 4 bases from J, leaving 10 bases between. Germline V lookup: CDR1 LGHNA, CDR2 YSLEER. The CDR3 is CASSQDRGAYEQYF. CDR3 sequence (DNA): TGCGCCAGCAGCCAAGATCGGGGAGCATACGAGCAGTACTTC.

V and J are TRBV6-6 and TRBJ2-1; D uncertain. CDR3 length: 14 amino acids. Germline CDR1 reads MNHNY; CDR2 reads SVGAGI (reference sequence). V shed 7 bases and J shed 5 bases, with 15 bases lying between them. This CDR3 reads CASKAQALHNEQFF. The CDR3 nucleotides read TGTGCCAGCAAAGCACAAGCCCTACACAATGAGCAGTTCTTC.

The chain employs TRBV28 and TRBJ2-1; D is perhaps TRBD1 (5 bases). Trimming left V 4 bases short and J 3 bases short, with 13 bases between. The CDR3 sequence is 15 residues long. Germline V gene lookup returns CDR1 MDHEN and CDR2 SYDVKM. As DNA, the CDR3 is TGTGCCAGCAGTTCCGGACACGAGCGCTACAATGAGCAGTTCTTC. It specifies CASSSGHERYNEQFF.

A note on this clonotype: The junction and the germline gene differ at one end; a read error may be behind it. The CDR3 DNA reads TGCGCCAGCGGCTTCGCGGGGAGCTCCTGCGAGCAGTACTTC. This codes for CASGFAGSSCEQYF. J is TRBJ2-7 and V is TRBV5-1; possible D gene TRBD2, 6 bases. The CDR3 consists of 14 residues. Germline CDR1 SGHRS, CDR2 YFSETQ.